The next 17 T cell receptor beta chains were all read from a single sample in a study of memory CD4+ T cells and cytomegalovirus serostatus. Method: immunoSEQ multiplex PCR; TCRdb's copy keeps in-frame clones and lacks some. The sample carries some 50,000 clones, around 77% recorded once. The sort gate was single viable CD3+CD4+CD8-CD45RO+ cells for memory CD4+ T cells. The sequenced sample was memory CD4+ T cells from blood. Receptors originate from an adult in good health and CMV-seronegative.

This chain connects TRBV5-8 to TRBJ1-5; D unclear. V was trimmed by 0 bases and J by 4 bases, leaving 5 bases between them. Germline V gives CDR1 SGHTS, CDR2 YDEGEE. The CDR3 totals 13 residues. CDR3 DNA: TGTGCCAGCAGCTTGGACGTAAATCAGCCCCAGCATTTT. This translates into CASSLDVNQPQHF.

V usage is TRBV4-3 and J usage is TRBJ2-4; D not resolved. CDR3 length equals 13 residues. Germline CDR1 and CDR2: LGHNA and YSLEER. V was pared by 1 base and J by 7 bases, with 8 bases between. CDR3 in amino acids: CASSQVVGNIQYF. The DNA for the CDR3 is TGCGCCAGCAGCCAAGTGGTGGGCAACATTCAGTACTTC.

The CDR3 DNA follows: TGTGCCAGCAGCTTTAACGGACTGACTGGAAGGCCCCAGCATTTT. Translation: CASSFNGLTGRPQHF. The rearrangement joins TRBV5-6 to TRBJ1-5; no clear D gene. Germline CDR1 is SGHDT and CDR2 is YYEEEE. V was trimmed by 2 bases and J by 9 bases, leaving 18 bases between them. This CDR3 has 15 amino acids.

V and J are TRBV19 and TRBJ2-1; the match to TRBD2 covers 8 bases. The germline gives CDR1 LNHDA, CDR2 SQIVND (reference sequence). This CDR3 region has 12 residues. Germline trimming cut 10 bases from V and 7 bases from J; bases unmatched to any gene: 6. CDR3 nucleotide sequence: TGTGCCACCCGGGAGGGATGGAATGAGCAGTTCTTC. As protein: CATREGWNEQFF.

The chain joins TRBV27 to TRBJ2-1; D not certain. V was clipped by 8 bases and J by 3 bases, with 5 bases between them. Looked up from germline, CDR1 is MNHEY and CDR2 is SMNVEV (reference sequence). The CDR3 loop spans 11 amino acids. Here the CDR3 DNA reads TGTGCCAGCGCGGTCTACAATGAGCAGTTCTTC. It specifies CASAVYNEQFF.

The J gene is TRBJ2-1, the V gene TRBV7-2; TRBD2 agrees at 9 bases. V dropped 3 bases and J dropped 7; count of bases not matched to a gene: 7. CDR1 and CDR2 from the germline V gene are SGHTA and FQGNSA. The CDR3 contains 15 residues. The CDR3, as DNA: TGTGCCAGCAGCTTCTCTAGCGGGGTTGGGAATGAGCAGTTCTTC. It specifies CASSFSSGVGNEQFF.

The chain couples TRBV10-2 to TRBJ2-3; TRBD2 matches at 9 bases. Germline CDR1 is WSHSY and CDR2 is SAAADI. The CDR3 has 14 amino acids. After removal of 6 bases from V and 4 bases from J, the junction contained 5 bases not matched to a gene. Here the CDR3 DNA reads TGCGCCAGCAGCGCGGCGGGGGGGCCAGATACGCAGTATTTT. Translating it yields CASSAAGGPDTQYF.

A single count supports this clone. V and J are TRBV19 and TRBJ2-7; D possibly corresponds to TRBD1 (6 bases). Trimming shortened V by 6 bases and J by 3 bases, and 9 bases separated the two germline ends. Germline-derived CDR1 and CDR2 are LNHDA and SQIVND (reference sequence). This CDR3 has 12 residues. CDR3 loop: CASSDRNYEQYF. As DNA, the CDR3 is TGTGCCAGTAGCGACAGGAACTACGAGCAGTACTTC. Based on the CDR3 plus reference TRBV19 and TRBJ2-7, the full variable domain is DGGITQSPKYLFRKEGQNVTLSCEQNLNHDAMYWYRQDPGQGLRLIYYSQIVNDFQKGDIAEGYSVSREKKESFPLTVTSAQKNPTAFYLCASSDRNYEQYFGPGTRLTVT.

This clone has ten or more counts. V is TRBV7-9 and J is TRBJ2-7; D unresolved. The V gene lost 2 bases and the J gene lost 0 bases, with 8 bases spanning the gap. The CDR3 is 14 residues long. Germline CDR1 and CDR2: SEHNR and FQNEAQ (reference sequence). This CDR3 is CASSLFPNSYEQYF. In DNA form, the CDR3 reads TGTGCCAGCAGCTTATTTCCCAACTCCTACGAGCAGTACTTC.

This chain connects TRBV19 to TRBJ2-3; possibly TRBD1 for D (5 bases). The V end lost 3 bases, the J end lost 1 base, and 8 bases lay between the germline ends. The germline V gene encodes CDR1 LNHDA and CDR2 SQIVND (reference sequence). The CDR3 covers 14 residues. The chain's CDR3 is CASSILGGTDTQYF. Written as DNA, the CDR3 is TGTGCCAGTAGTATCCTAGGGGGCACAGATACGCAGTATTTT.

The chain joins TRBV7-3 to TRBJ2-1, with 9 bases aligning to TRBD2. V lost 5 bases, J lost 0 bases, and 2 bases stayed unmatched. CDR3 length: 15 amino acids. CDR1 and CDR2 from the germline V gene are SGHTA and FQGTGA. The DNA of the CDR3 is TGTGCCAGCAGCATTAGCGGGGGCTCCTACAATGAGCAGTTCTTC. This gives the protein CASSISGGSYNEQFF.

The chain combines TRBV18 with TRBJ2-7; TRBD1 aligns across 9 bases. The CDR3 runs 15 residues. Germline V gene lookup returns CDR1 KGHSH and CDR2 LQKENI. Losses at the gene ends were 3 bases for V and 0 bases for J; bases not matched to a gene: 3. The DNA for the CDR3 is TGTGCCAGCTCACCCGGGACAGGGCACTCCTACGAGCAGTACTTC. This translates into CASSPGTGHSYEQYF. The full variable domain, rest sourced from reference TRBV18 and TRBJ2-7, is NAGVMQNPRHLVRRRGQEARLRCSPMKGHSHVYWYRQLPEEGLKFMVYLQKENIIDESGMPKERFSAEFPKEGPSILRIQQVVRGDSAAYFCASSPGTGHSYEQYFGPGTRLTVT.

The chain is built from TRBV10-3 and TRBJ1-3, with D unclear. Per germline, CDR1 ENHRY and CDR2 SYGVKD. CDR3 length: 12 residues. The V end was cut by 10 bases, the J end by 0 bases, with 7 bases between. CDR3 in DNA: TGTGCCACCCACGGCTCTGGAAACACCATATATTTT. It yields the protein CATHGSGNTIYF.

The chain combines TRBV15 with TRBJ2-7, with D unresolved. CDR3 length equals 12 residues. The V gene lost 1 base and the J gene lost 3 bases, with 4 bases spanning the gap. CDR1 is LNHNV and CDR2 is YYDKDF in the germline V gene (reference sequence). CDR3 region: CATSRAGYEQYF. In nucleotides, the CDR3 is TGTGCCACCAGCAGAGCAGGCTACGAGCAGTACTTC.

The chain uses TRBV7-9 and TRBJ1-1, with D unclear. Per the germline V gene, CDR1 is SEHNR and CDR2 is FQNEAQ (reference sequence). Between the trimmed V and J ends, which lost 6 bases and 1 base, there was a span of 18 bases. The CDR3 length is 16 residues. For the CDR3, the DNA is TGTGCCAGCAGAGAGGGTCGTAGCAATTCGAACACTGAAGCTTTCTTT. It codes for CASREGRSNSNTEAFF.

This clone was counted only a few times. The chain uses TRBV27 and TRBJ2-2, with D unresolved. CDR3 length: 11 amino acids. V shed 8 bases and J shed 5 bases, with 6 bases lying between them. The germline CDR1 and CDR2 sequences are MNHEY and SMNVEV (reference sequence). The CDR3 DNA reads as TGTGCCAGCCCCAATACCGGGGAGCTGTTTTTT. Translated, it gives CASPNTGELFF.

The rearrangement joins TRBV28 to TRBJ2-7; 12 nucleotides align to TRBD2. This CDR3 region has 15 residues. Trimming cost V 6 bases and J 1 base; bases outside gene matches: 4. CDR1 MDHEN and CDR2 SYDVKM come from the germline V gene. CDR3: CASSRTSGVSYEQYF. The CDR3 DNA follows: TGTGCCAGCAGCCGGACTAGCGGGGTTTCCTACGAGCAGTACTTC. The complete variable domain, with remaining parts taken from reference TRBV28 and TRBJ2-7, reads DVKVTQSSRYLVKRTGEKVFLECVQDMDHENMFWYRQDPGLGLRLIYFSYDVKMKEKGDIPEGYSVSREKKERFSLILESASTNQTSMYLCASSRTSGVSYEQYFGPGTRLTVT.